The clone carrying this T cell receptor beta chain has a count of ten or more. A single record per CDR3 protein comes from TCRdb applying MiXCR to the RACE reads. The table has about 380,000 distinct CDR3 sequences, around 4.8% seen once. Germline CDR1 is MGHRA and CDR2 is YSYEKL. The junction had 10 bases not matched to a gene; V was cut back by 0 bases and J by 3 bases. There are 20 residues in the CDR3. Time point in this sample: patch test 1, 2 weeks after DPC sensitization. The treatment here: therapeutic diphenylcyclopropenone sensitization with weekly scalp DPC. The sample is drawn from a study of human T cells and chemical hapten exposure. On the study more broadly: Variation in per-sample TCR yields came mainly from small pooled library volume differences.

The J gene is TRBJ2-6, the V gene TRBV4-1; TRBD2 agrees at 11 bases. The sequencing used whole blood, collected in connection with sensitization to the hapten diphenylcyclopropenone (DPC). The clonotype was recovered from a woman aged 45 to 65 with alopecia areata. Some clones in this sample may be carry-over from other donors' samples. CDR3 in DNA: TGCGCCAGCAGCCAAGAAGATCCTAGCGGGAGGTTAAGTGGGGCCAACGTCCTGACTTTC. Amino acid sequence: CASSQEDPSGRLSGANVLTF.